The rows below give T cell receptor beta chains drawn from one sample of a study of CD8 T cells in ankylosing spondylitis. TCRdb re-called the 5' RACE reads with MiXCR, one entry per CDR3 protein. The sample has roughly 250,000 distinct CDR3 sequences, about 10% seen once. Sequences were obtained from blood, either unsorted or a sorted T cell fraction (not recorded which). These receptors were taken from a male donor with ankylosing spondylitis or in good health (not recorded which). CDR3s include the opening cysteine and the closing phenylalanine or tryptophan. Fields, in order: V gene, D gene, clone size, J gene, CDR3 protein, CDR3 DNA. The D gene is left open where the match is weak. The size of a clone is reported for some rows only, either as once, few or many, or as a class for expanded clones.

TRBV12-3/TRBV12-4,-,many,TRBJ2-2,CAIARELRPGELFF,TGTGCCATCGCACGGGAGCTCCGGCCCGGGGAGCTGTTTTTT
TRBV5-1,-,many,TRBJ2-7,CASSLMTGEQYF,TGCGCCAGCAGCTTAATGACGGGGGAGCAGTACTTC
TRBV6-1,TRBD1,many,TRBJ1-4,CASRPTGRDEKLFF,TGTGCCAGCAGACCGACAGGGCGGGATGAAAAACTGTTTTTT
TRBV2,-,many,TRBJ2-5,CASSGETQYF,TGTGCCAGCAGTGGAGAGACCCAGTACTTC
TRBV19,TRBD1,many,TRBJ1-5,CASSIPGQALTPQHF,TGTGCCAGTAGTATTCCGGGACAGGCCTTAACTCCCCAGCATTTT
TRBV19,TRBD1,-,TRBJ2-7,CATLGQGTGEQYF,TGTGCCACCTTGGGACAGGGAACCGGCGAGCAGTACTTC
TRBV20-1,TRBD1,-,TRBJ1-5,CSARVRGGSGNQPQHF,TGCAGTGCTAGGGTCAGGGGGGGAAGTGGCAATCAGCCCCAGCATTTT
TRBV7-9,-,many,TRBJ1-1,CASSSTGRGTEAFF,TGTGCCAGCAGCTCCACAGGGAGAGGCACTGAAGCTTTCTTT
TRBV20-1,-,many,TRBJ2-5,CSAPIPGWGETQYF,TGCAGTGCCCCCATTCCAGGGTGGGGAGAGACCCAGTACTTC
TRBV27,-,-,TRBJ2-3,CASSPPGLTDTQYF,TGTGCCAGCAGTCCACCCGGACTCACAGATACGCAGTATTTT
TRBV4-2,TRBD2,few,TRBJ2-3,CASSLSSGGAADTQYF,TGTGCCAGCAGCCTCTCTAGCGGGGGGGCAGCAGATACGCAGTATTTT
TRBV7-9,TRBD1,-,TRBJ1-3,CASSPRTGPGNTIYF,TGTGCCAGCAGCCCACGGACAGGGCCTGGAAACACCATATATTTT
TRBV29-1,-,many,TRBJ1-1,CSVPGGLGAFF,TGCAGCGTTCCGGGGGGCTTGGGGGCTTTCTTT
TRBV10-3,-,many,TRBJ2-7,CAISESEGLGEQYF,TGTGCCATCAGTGAGTCGGAGGGGCTGGGCGAGCAGTACTTC
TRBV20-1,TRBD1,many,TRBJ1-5,CSASKTGDQPQHF,TGCAGTGCTAGCAAGACAGGGGACCAGCCCCAGCATTTT
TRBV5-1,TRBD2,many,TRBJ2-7,CASSLDGAGGSTYEQYF,TGCGCCAGCAGCCTGGATGGGGCGGGAGGTTCCACCTACGAGCAGTACTTC
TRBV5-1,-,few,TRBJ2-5,CASGDTATETQYF,TGCGCCAGCGGGGACACGGCAACTGAGACCCAGTACTTC
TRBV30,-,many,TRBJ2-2,CAWSARDIATGELFF,TGTGCCTGGAGTGCCCGGGACATCGCCACCGGGGAGCTGTTTTTT
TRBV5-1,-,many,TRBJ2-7,CASSLAPESYEQYF,TGCGCCAGCAGCTTGGCCCCAGAAAGCTACGAGCAGTACTTC
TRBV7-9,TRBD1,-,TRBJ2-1,CASTRDRMFNEQFF,TGTGCCAGTACCCGGGACAGGATGTTTAATGAGCAGTTCTTC